The entry below describes one T cell receptor beta chain. It has no known antigen specificity. There are no base qualities to consult, and no much larger clone falls within one base. The data were obtained in a study of shared clonotypes between healthy human individuals (dated by TCRdb to about 2020). Regarding the research as a whole: Three men and a couple of women, aged 18 to 49 years, made up the cohort. Blood TCR repertoires of roughly 5 healthy adults were deeply sequenced to estimate repertoire size and the extent of clonotype sharing between individuals. To increase sequencing depth and limit assay-specific biases, different laboratories used diverse techniques to prepare libraries and sequence TCR repertoires. Between about 0.9 and 10 billion PBMCs per donor were obtained by leukapheresis. Summary of the overall study and its limitations: Based on pairwise subsampling, the degree of clonotype sharing among donors was expected to be affected by sequencing depth. Because the study included a small number of donors, the genetic and exposure-history diversity represented was limited. Sampling was restricted to blood, and TCR repertoires in tissues likely differ from the TCR repertoires found in blood.

Using the deep immunoSEQ assay, TCR CDR3 regions were amplified from genomic DNA by multiplex PCR. For each cell subset, the extracted genomic DNA was distributed evenly across all wells of several immunoSEQ 96-well plates, and each plate served as one replicate. Each replicate PCR for unsorted PBMC received roughly 290 ng genomic DNA, equal to about 30,000 T cell genomes. Genomic DNA from unsorted PBMC was sequenced over ten immunoSEQ deep assay plates. Purified libraries were quantified with a Qubit 3.0 fluorometer, sized on a Bioanalyzer 2100, and re-quantified with the KAPA Library Quantification kit. Every immunoSEQ 96-well plate was sequenced on a separate single-read 150-cycle Illumina NextSeq 550 flow cell. The paper's processing steps were these. The immunoSEQ output contained only junctional sequences without quality scores, so filtering could not match that applied to full-length reads. Sequences were annotated with PyIR, a Python wrapper for IgBLAST v1.9, and V/J genes and CDR3 were assigned using IMGT germline references. Any read was removed if the V/J assignment was weak (E-value above 1e-6), the CDR3 was missing, or the read contained stop codons, out-of-frame junctions, or ambiguous translated residues. V3J clonotypes were defined as sequences sharing an identical inferred V gene, J gene, and CDR3 amino acid sequence. The percentage overlap between two repertoires was calculated by dividing the number of shared unique clonotypes by the size of the smaller repertoire. Repertoire richness was assessed with RTK rarefaction, the Chao1 estimator, and Recon v2.1 estimates of unobserved clonotypes. Held by TCRdb, this immuneACCESS table contains in-frame sequences only and omits some clones. Under half of the omission traces to an unresolved V gene where checked; the cause of the rest is unknown. The V and J calls and clone size were taken over from that table, and D and trimming were inferred from the DNA. The sample yields roughly 500,000 clones; roughly 77% were counted once. The ten largest clones take up about 12% of the sample.

CDR1 and CDR2, looked up from the germline V gene, are SGHNT and YENEEA. The CDR3 runs 13 amino acids, cysteine and phenylalanine included. Just the 39-base CDR3 DNA is kept, in frame starting at base 1. The V end loses 3 bases and the J end loses 7 bases, and a stretch of 10 bases separates them. The donors were healthy, HIV-negative adults who had no recently reported acute infections or vaccinations. Every donor was a Caucasian adult living in Nashville, Tennessee, USA. For unsorted samples, some 90 million PBMCs were counted and genomic DNA was extracted with the QIAamp DNA Blood Mini kit. Blood was obtained by leukapheresis, after which PBMCs were separated by Ficoll-Histopaque density gradient centrifugation and cryopreserved in liquid nitrogen vapor phase.

The V and J genes are TRBV11-3 and TRBJ2-1; matching of 5 bases hints at TRBD2 as the D gene. This sequence originates from a middle-aged woman in good health. Some clones in this sample may be carry-over from other donors' samples. Sample: PBMCs. The nucleotide sequence reads TGTGCCAGCAGCTTGAGGGAGACAAATGAGCAGTTCTTC. Its coded protein is CASSLRETNEQFF.